This T cell receptor (beta chain) was captured in a study of response to subunit inactivated influenza vaccine. General study findings and limits: The authors offered the suggestion that each seasonal influenza vaccination recruits few new T cells.

This CDR3 region has 16 residues. Looked up from germline, CDR1 is MDHEN and CDR2 is SYDVKM. V shed 4 bases and J shed 0 bases, with 13 bases lying between them. A single record per CDR3 protein comes from TCRdb applying MiXCR to the RT-PCR reads. This table holds about 540,000 distinct CDR3 sequences, 14% found once. In its sample, this clonotype was seen a few times. Its antigen is as yet unknown. Sample: PBMCs from blood, taken 11 to 12 days after vaccination. The TCR was taken from a man aged 45-65 years who received an inactivated influenza vaccine. The rearrangement uses TRBV28 and TRBJ2-1; the D is unclear. Here the CDR3 reads CASSSDWPSSYNEQFF. The CDR3 DNA is TGTGCCAGCAGTTCAGACTGGCCGAGCTCCTACAATGAGCAGTTCTTC.